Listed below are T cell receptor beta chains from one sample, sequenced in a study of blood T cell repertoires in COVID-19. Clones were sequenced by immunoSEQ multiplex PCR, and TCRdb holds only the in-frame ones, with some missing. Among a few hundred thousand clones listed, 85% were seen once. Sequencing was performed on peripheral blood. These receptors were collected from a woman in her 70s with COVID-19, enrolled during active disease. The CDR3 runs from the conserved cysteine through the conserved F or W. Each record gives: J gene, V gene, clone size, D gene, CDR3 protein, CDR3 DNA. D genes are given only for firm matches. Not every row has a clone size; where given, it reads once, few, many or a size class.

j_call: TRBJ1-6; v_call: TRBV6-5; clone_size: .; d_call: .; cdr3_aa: CASSITGLLRSPLHF; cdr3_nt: TGTGCCAGCAGTATCACGGGACTTCTAAGATCACCCCTCCACTTT
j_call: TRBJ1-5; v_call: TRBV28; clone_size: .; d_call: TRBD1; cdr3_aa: CASSRTGTGGQPQHF; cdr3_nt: TGTGCCAGCAGCCGAACCGGGACAGGGGGCCAGCCCCAGCATTTT
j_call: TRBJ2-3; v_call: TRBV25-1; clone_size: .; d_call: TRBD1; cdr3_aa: CASEDRGRADTQYF; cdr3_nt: TGTGCCAGCGAGGACAGGGGGCGTGCAGATACGCAGTATTTT
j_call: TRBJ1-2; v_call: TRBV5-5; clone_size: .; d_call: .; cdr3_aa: CASSLAAGYYVAF; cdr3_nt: TGTGCCAGCAGCTTGGCCGCAGGGTATTACGTCGCCTTC
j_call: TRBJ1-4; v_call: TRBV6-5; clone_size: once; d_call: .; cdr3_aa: CASSYTATNEKLFF; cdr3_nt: TGTGCCAGCAGTTATACAGCAACTAATGAAAAACTGTTTTTT
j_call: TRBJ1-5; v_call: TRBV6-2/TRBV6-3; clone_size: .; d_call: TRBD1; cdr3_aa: CASSYKAGGAGNQPQHF; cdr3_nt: TGTGCCAGCAGTTACAAGGCAGGGGGCGCGGGCAATCAGCCCCAGCATTTT
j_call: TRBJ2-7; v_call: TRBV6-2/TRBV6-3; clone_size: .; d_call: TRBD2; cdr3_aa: CASSYSGGRASEQYF; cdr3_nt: TGTGCCAGCAGTTACTCTGGCGGGAGGGCCTCCGAGCAGTACTTC
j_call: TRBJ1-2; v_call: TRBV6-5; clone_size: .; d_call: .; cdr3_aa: CASRQGLLYGYTF; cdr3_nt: TGTGCCAGCCGTCAGGGACTTCTCTATGGCTACACCTTC
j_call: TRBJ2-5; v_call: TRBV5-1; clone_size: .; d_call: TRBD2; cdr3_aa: CASSSNRDYLKETQYF; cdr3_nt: TGCGCCAGCAGCTCAAACCGGGACTACCTAAAAGAGACCCAGTACTTC
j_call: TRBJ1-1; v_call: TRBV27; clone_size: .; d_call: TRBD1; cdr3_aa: CASSFRGRVTEAFF; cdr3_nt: TGTGCCAGCAGTTTCAGGGGGCGGGTCACTGAAGCTTTCTTT
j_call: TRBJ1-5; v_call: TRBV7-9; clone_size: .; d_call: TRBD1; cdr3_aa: CASSDSGGGQPQHF; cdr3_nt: TGTGCCAGCAGCGATTCAGGGGGTGGTCAGCCCCAGCATTTT
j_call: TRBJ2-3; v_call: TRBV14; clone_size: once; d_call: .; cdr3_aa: CASSQAPRSTDTQYF; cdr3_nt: TGTGCCAGCAGCCAAGCCCCGAGATCGACAGATACGCAGTATTTT
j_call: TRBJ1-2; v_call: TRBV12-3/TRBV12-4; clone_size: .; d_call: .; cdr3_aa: CASRAGSDYGYTF; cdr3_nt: TGTGCCAGCAGGGCAGGGTCCGACTATGGCTACACCTTC
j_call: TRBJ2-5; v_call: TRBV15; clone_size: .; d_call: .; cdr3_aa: CATSSQQGTQYF; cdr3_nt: TGTGCCACCAGCTCGCAACAGGGTACCCAGTACTTC